A selection of T cell receptor beta chains follows, all from one sample in a study of PD-1 blockade in classical Hodgkin lymphoma. Profiled with immunoSEQ multiplex PCR; TCRdb holds only in-frame clones, not every one. Of some 13,000 clones in the sample, 82% were seen once. Sequenced here: peripheral blood mononuclear cells (PBMCs), sampled at baseline. Source of these receptors: a human donor with classical Hodgkin lymphoma. The CDR3 runs from the conserved cysteine through the conserved F or W.

j_gene,v_gene,CDR3aa
TRBJ2-4,TRBV5-1,CASSLVGLAANKNIQYF
TRBJ2-7,TRBV6-6,CASRPTGATYEQYF
TRBJ2-3,TRBV4-3,CASSPLLASGGGDTQYF
TRBJ2-5,TRBV27,CASSPHPGLVLQETQYF
TRBJ2-5,TRBV5-4,CASSLVDIETQYF
TRBJ1-2,TRBV30,CAWRRTGDSSGYTF
TRBJ2-5,TRBV11-2,CASSLVFGWQETQYF
TRBJ2-1,TRBV6-1,CASFETARDNEQFF
TRBJ1-2,TRBV7-9,CASSSPQGANYGYTF
TRBJ2-1,TRBV27,CASSLVGGHNEQFF
TRBJ2-7,TRBV5-1,CASSWGQGYEQYF
TRBJ2-5,TRBV29-1,CSVHRGPETQYF
TRBJ2-1,TRBV5-1,CASIGGYNEQFF
TRBJ1-1,TRBV5-4,CASTERAGGHHTEAFF
TRBJ1-1,TRBV7-9,CASSLGVTEAFF
TRBJ2-3,TRBV19,CASSIQLRPDTQYF
TRBJ2-5,TRBV9,CASSVDTGGVETQYF
TRBJ2-7,TRBV5-1,CASSTTRTGGEQYF
TRBJ2-7,TRBV28,CASSLVGRGAREQYF
TRBJ2-7,TRBV7-9,CASSLIIDEQYF
TRBJ1-1,TRBV5-1,CASSRDGEEAFF
TRBJ2-6,TRBV18,CASSPRNLAGVGSGANVLTF
TRBJ2-1,TRBV11-3,CASSYEDGDNEQFF
TRBJ1-5,TRBV4-1,CASSQAHLSNQPQHF
TRBJ2-5,TRBV29-1,CSVRGAVETQYF